This T cell receptor beta chain is drawn from a study of regulatory T cells in long-lasting Graves disease. Remarks on this clonotype: No antigen is known for it.

Time point given: persistent/refractory GD, antithyroid drugs over 5 years with positive TRAb. PBMCs provided the RNA from which the TCR library was made. Combining iRepertoire HTBI primers with Arm-PCR of CDR3 regions, the authors built TCR beta libraries. TCRdb re-called the multiplex PCR reads through MiXCR, storing one row per CDR3 protein. This table holds 650,000 to 700,000 distinct CDR3 sequences, roughly 30% found once. Points from the study as a whole: Analyses excluded thyroid tissue, covering peripheral blood alone.

The sequence was obtained from a female donor with Graves disease. Source: peripheral blood mononuclear cells (PBMCs), taken when the disease was refractory, from a patient treated with antithyroid drugs.

The CDR3 DNA sequence: TGTGCCAGCTTGGCTAGCGGGAGGTCTAGCTCCTACAATGAGCAGTTCTTC. This encodes CASLASGRSSSYNEQFF. The V call is TRBV2, the J call TRBJ2-1, with TRBD2 identical over 11 bases. The CDR3 runs 17 residues. J was trimmed by 0 bases and V by 8 bases; bases with no gene match: 9. CDR1 is SNHLY, CDR2 FYNNEI, per germline.